One T cell receptor (beta chain) is described in this entry. This specimen belongs to a study of shared clonotypes between healthy human individuals. Positive CCR7 selection of CD45RO-negative cells yielded the naive CD8 cells, and terminally differentiated effector memory CD45RA+ cells were excluded. Assay: immunoSEQ multiplex PCR; the TCRdb copy retains only in-frame clones and omits some. The sample consists of hundreds of thousands of clones, about 96% of them appearing once. The length of the CDR3 is 14 residues. The V gene lost 2 bases and the J gene lost 0 bases, with 7 bases spanning the gap. Germline V gene data show CDR1 as MNHEY and CDR2 as SVGAGI.

The receptor was derived from a woman aged 25 to 39 in good health. Sequenced input: naive CD8+ T cells sorted from blood. The genes are TRBV6-5 and TRBJ1-1, with a weak D call TRBD1 (5 bases). The CDR3 nucleotides read TGTGCCAGCAGTTACGACAGCATGAACACTGAAGCTTTCTTT. Encoded protein: CASSYDSMNTEAFF.